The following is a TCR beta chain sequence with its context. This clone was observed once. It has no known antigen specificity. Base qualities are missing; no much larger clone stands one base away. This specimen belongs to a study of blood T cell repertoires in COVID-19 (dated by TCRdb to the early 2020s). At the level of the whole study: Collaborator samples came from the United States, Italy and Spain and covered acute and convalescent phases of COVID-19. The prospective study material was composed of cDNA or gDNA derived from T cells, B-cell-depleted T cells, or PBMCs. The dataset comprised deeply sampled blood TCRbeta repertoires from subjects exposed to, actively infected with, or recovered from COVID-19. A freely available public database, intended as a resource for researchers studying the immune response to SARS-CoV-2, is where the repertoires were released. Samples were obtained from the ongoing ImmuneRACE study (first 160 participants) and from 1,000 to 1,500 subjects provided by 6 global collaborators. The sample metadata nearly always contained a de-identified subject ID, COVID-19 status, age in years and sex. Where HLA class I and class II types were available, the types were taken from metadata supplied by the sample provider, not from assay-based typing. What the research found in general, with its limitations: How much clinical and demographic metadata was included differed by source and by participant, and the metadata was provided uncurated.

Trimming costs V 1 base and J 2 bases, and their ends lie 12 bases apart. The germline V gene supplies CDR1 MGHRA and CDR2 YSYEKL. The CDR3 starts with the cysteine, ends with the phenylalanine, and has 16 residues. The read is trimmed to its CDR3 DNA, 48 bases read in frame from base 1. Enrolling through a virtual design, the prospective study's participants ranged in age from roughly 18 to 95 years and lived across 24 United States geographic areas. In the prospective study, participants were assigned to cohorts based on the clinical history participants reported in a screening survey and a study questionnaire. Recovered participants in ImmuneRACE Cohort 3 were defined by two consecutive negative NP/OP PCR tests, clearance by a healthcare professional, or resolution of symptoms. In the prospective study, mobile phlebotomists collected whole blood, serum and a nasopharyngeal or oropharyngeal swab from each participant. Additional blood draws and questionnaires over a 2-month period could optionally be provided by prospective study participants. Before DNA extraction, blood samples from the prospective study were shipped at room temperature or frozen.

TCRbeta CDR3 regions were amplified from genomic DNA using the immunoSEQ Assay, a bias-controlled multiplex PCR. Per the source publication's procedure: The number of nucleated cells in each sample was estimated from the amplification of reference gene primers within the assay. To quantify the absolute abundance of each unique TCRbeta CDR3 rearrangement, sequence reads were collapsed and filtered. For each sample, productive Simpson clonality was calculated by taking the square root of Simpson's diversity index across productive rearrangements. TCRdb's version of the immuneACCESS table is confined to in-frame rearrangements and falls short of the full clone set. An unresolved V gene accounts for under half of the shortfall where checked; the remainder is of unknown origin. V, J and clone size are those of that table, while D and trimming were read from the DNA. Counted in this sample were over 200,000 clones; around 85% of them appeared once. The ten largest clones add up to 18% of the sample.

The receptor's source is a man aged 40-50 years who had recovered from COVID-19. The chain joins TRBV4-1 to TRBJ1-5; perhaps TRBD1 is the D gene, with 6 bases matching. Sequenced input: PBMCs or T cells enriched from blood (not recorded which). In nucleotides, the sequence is TGCGCCAGCAGCCAAGCAGCAGGGGCTGGCAATCAGCCCCAGCATTTT. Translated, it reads CASSQAAGAGNQPQHF.